This is a list of T cell receptor beta chains from one sample in a study of PD-1 blockade in classical Hodgkin lymphoma. Measured with immunoSEQ multiplex PCR; TCRdb has only the in-frame clones, and not every one. The sample lists tens of thousands of clones; 80% were seen once. The starting material was peripheral blood mononuclear cells (PBMCs), obtained before the fourth cycle of nivolumab. All receptors derive from a human donor with classical Hodgkin lymphoma. The CDR3 runs from the conserved cysteine through the conserved F or W. A D gene is named only where the DNA matches it firmly. Expanded clones get a size class; other rows say once, few or many, or leave the size out.

V: TRBV7-6
J: TRBJ2-4
size: NA
D: NA
CDR3: CASSLIPPRDEALAKNIQYF
DNA: TGTGCCAGCAGCTTAATACCCCCCAGGGACGAAGCCCTGGCCAAAAACATTCAGTACTTC

V: TRBV5-1
J: TRBJ2-7
size: NA
D: NA
CDR3: CASRLYSILDEQYF
DNA: TGCGCCAGCAGGCTATACTCCATCCTCGACGAGCAGTACTTC

V: TRBV6-5
J: TRBJ2-1
size: NA
D: TRBD2
CDR3: CASSPTMTSGNEQFF
DNA: TGTGCCAGCAGTCCTACGATGACTAGCGGCAATGAGCAGTTCTTC

V: TRBV30
J: TRBJ1-2
size: few
D: NA
CDR3: CAWSFLDLRGYTF
DNA: TGTGCCTGGAGTTTCCTGGACCTCAGGGGCTACACCTTC

V: TRBV19
J: TRBJ2-3
size: NA
D: NA
CDR3: CASSIFPGTQYF
DNA: TGTGCCAGTAGTATCTTCCCGGGTACGCAGTATTTT

V: TRBV10-3
J: TRBJ2-1
size: NA
D: TRBD1
CDR3: CATQGAAGYNEQFF
DNA: TGTGCCACTCAGGGGGCGGCGGGCTACAATGAGCAGTTCTTC

V: TRBV18
J: TRBJ2-1
size: NA
D: TRBD1
CDR3: CASSTGTGEYNEQFF
DNA: TGTGCCAGCTCAACCGGGACAGGGGAGTACAATGAGCAGTTCTTC

V: TRBV5-1
J: TRBJ2-1
size: NA
D: NA
CDR3: CASRKASGWVDEQFF
DNA: TGCGCCAGCAGAAAAGCCTCAGGGTGGGTCGATGAGCAGTTCTTC

V: TRBV4-2
J: TRBJ2-2
size: NA
D: NA
CDR3: CASSLPIGQGGTGELFF
DNA: TGTGCCAGCAGCCTCCCGATCGGGCAGGGGGGCACCGGGGAGCTGTTTTTT

V: TRBV28
J: TRBJ2-1
size: NA
D: NA
CDR3: CASSLQINEQFF
DNA: TGTGCCAGCAGTTTACAGATCAATGAGCAGTTCTTC

V: TRBV29-1
J: TRBJ1-1
size: NA
D: NA
CDR3: CSVGPAIEAFF
DNA: TGCAGCGTGGGACCGGCGATAGAAGCTTTCTTT

V: TRBV6-5
J: TRBJ1-5
size: NA
D: TRBD1
CDR3: CASSSGTGGNQPQHF
DNA: TGTGCCAGCAGCTCCGGGACAGGGGGCAATCAGCCCCAGCATTTT

V: TRBV30
J: TRBJ2-7
size: NA
D: TRBD2
CDR3: CAWSVASGRSYEQYF
DNA: TGTGCCTGGAGTGTGGCTAGCGGGAGGTCCTACGAGCAGTACTTC

V: TRBV7-2
J: TRBJ1-1
size: NA
D: NA
CDR3: CASSRKVDTEAFF
DNA: TGTGCCAGCAGCAGGAAGGTAGACACTGAAGCTTTCTTT

V: TRBV7-3
J: TRBJ2-1
size: NA
D: NA
CDR3: CASSLIGGNEQFF
DNA: TGTGCCAGCAGCTTAATTGGAGGCAATGAGCAGTTCTTC

V: TRBV9
J: TRBJ1-1
size: NA
D: NA
CDR3: CASSPNTGLGTEAFF
DNA: TGTGCCAGCAGCCCAAACACAGGGCTGGGCACTGAAGCTTTCTTT

V: TRBV25-1
J: TRBJ1-5
size: once
D: NA
CDR3: CASPWDIGNQPQHF
DNA: TGTGCCAGCCCGTGGGATATTGGCAATCAGCCCCAGCATTTT

V: TRBV7-3
J: TRBJ2-2
size: NA
D: TRBD1
CDR3: CASSAPDRANTGELFF
DNA: TGTGCCAGCAGCGCCCCGGACAGGGCTAACACCGGGGAGCTGTTTTTT

V: TRBV6-1
J: TRBJ2-3
size: few
D: TRBD1
CDR3: CASSGRTGGGDTQYF
DNA: TGTGCCAGCAGTGGACGGACAGGGGGAGGAGATACGCAGTATTTT

V: TRBV7-9
J: TRBJ1-2
size: few
D: TRBD1
CDR3: CASSPLGSTGDGYTF
DNA: TGTGCCAGCAGCCCTTTGGGGTCGACAGGGGATGGCTACACCTTC

V: TRBV6-5
J: TRBJ2-3
size: NA
D: NA
CDR3: CASRASAPTDTQYF
DNA: TGTGCCAGTCGGGCCTCAGCGCCCACAGATACGCAGTATTTT

V: TRBV7-2
J: TRBJ2-1
size: NA
D: TRBD2
CDR3: CASSAGGASFYEQFF
DNA: TGTGCCAGCAGCGCCGGGGGGGCCTCGTTTTATGAGCAGTTCTTC

V: TRBV7-6
J: TRBJ1-2
size: NA
D: NA
CDR3: CASSPAGVDYGYTF
DNA: TGTGCCAGCAGCCCCGCCGGGGTGGACTATGGCTACACCTTC

V: TRBV7-3
J: TRBJ1-1
size: NA
D: NA
CDR3: CASSLGQLTEAFF
DNA: TGTGCCAGCAGCTTAGGACAGTTGACTGAAGCTTTCTTT

V: TRBV5-6
J: TRBJ2-7
size: NA
D: NA
CDR3: CASSLGLYEQYF
DNA: TGTGCCAGCAGCTTGGGGCTATACGAGCAGTACTTC